This paragraph reports one T cell receptor beta chain. Its antigen is unidentified. CD45RO-negative CD8 cells positively selected for CCR7 made up the naive population, which excluded terminally differentiated effector memory CD45RA+ cells. The sample belongs to a study of shared clonotypes between healthy human individuals. Study summary: CD4 naive cells filled three plates per donor, CD4 memory three, CD8 naive two and CD8 memory one.

Deep-level assay runs were performed. TCRdb's copy holds only in-frame clones and misses some; the assay was immunoSEQ multiplex PCR. Of millions of clones listed, around 96% were seen once; the top ten hold around 1.1%. Germline V gene data show CDR1 as SGHVS and CDR2 as FQNEAQ. V was shortened by 2 bases and J by 8 bases, with 9 bases between the two germline ends. The CDR3 contains 12 residues. Study-wide findings and caveats: At large depth, rarefaction still showed sorted-subset sequencing to be incomplete.

The gene calls are TRBV7-8 and TRBJ1-2; D gene uncertain. This TCR came from a man aged 18 to 29 in good health. The specimen sequenced was naive CD8+ T cells sorted from blood. DNA for the CDR3: TGTGCCAGCAGCTTAAGTGGGAGCGGCTACACCTTC. Amino acids: CASSLSGSGYTF.